This entry describes one T cell receptor (beta chain). The sample belongs to a study of blood T cell repertoires in COVID-19. The CDR3 contains 13 residues. The germline V gene has CDR1 MDHEN and CDR2 SYDVKM. Trimming cost V 6 bases and J 2 bases, with 8 bases left between them. Method: immunoSEQ multiplex PCR; TCRdb's copy keeps in-frame clones and lacks some. Of 100,000 to 120,000 clones detected, nearly 80% appear once; the ten largest clones hold roughly 17%. The chain links TRBV28 to TRBJ1-5; D unresolved. Source material: peripheral blood. The clonotype originates from a woman of 80 years or more with active or convalescent COVID-19. The CDR3 reads CASRPIGNQPQHF. Here the CDR3 DNA reads TGTGCCAGCAGGCCTATAGGCAATCAGCCCCAGCATTTT.